Listed here are 17 T cell receptor beta chains from one sample, sequenced in a study of blood T cell repertoires in COVID-19. Repertoires were generated with immunoSEQ multiplex PCR, while TCRdb's copy carries only in-frame clones and drops some. The sample gives about 36,000 clones, less than 95% of which show up once; around 4.9% is in the top ten. The sequenced sample was peripheral blood. These receptors were obtained from a human donor in a cohort sampled during active COVID-19.

The chain employs TRBV3-1 (or the pseudogene TRBV3-2) and TRBJ2-1; 9 bases are shared with TRBD2. This CDR3 comprises 15 residues. The J segment lost 5 bases and the V segment lost 1 base, leaving 3 bases of the junction unmatched. CDR1 is LGHDT, CDR2 YNNKEL, per germline (reference sequence). The CDR3, as DNA: TGTGCCAGCAGCCAAGGCGGGAGGGGTGACAATGAGCAGTTCTTC. It encodes CASSQGGRGDNEQFF.

The V gene is TRBV5-1, the J gene TRBJ2-7; 9 positions agree with TRBD1. Germline CDR1 and CDR2: SGHRS and YFSETQ. The J segment lost 4 bases and the V segment lost 4 bases, leaving 3 bases of the junction unmatched. The CDR3 covers 13 residues. The DNA of the CDR3 is TGCGCCAGCAGCCGGGACAGGGTATACGAGCAGTACTTC. The encoded protein is CASSRDRVYEQYF.

Only a few counts were recorded for this clone. This chain connects TRBV7-9 to TRBJ1-1; TRBD1 might be the D (6 bases). Looked up from germline, CDR1 is SEHNR and CDR2 is FQNEAQ (reference sequence). Trimming removed 3 bases from V and 6 bases from J, with 20 bases in between. The CDR3 totals 16 residues. The CDR3 is CASSFVRTERVPEAFF. CDR3 bases: TGTGCCAGCAGCTTCGTAAGGACAGAGAGGGTACCTGAAGCTTTCTTT.

CDR3 bases: TGCGCCAGCGCCGCAGGACTCAGTGAGCAGTTCTTC. Protein: CASAAGLSEQFF. This sequence joins TRBV5-1 and TRBJ2-1; D possibly corresponds to TRBD2 (5 bases). The V gene lost 7 bases and the J gene lost 9 bases, with 14 bases spanning the gap. Germline CDR1 is SGHRS and CDR2 is YFSETQ. The CDR3 has 12 residues.

This sequence joins TRBV28 and TRBJ2-7; 8 nucleotides agree with TRBD1. The CDR3 consists of 15 residues. The junction had 13 bases not matched to a gene; V was cut back by 6 bases and J by 6 bases. The V gene's germline CDR1 is MDHEN and CDR2 SYDVKM. The CDR3 sequence: CASSPQGGVLREQYF. CDR3 in DNA: TGTGCCAGCAGCCCACAGGGGGGAGTACTACGCGAGCAGTACTTC.

V and J are TRBV2 and TRBJ1-1; TRBD1 agrees at 11 bases. V was clipped by 7 bases and J by 7 bases; unmatched bases: 5. The CDR3 is 13 residues long. The germline CDR1 and CDR2 sequences are SNHLY and FYNNEI. CDR3 amino acids: CASKRDRGNEAFF. DNA for the CDR3: TGTGCCAGCAAGAGGGACAGGGGGAATGAAGCTTTCTTT.

The V call is TRBV11-2, the J call TRBJ2-5, with D tentatively TRBD2 (5 bases). The CDR3 runs 15 residues. V was trimmed by 1 base and J by 0 bases, leaving 9 bases between them. CDR1 is SGHAT, CDR2 FQNNGV, per germline. DNA for the CDR3: TGTGCCAGCAGCTTAGTTCCGGGGTACCAAGAGACCCAGTACTTC. Residues: CASSLVPGYQETQYF.

The gene calls are TRBV18 and TRBJ2-5; unclear D gene. The germline gives CDR1 KGHSH, CDR2 LQKENI. Trimming left V 3 bases short and J 3 bases short, with 5 bases between. The CDR3 extends over 12 amino acids. The CDR3: CASSPAEETQYF. Here the CDR3 DNA reads TGTGCCAGCTCACCCGCGGAAGAGACCCAGTACTTC.

The V gene is TRBV5-1, the J gene TRBJ2-6; a possible D gene is TRBD1 (5 bases). This CDR3 is 15 amino acids long. The V gene lost 0 bases and the J gene lost 2 bases, with 6 bases spanning the gap. The germline gives CDR1 SGHRS, CDR2 YFSETQ. The chain's CDR3 is CASSLEQAGANVLTF. CDR3 DNA: TGCGCCAGCAGCTTGGAACAGGCTGGGGCCAACGTCCTGACTTTC.

The CDR3 DNA is TGTGCCAGCAGCGCGACTAGCGGAGGTCGGGGCAATGAGCAGTTCTTC. Translated, it gives CASSATSGGRGNEQFF. The V gene is TRBV21-1, the J gene TRBJ2-1; TRBD2 is the table's D call and was not checked against the DNA. TRBV21-1 has pseudogene status. CDR3 size: 16 residues.

This chain connects TRBV5-1 to TRBJ1-1; 8 nucleotides match TRBD1. The germline CDR1 and CDR2 sequences are SGHRS and YFSETQ. The junction had 8 bases not matched to a gene; V was cut back by 5 bases and J by 11 bases. The CDR3 runs 12 residues. This chain's CDR3 is CASSSTGARAFF. DNA for the CDR3: TGCGCCAGCAGTTCGACAGGGGCAAGGGCTTTCTTT.

The genes are TRBV24-1 and TRBJ2-3, with 12 positions matching TRBD2. This CDR3 is 15 amino acids long. Trimming cost V 7 bases and J 6 bases; bases outside gene matches: 7. Looked up from germline, CDR1 is KGHDR and CDR2 is SFDVKD. CDR3 nucleotides: TGTGCCACCAGCCAACTAGCGGGGGGCCCGGATACGCAGTATTTT. It translates to CATSQLAGGPDTQYF.

The chain couples TRBV18 to TRBJ2-6; perhaps TRBD1 as D (6 bases). The V gene lost 4 bases and the J gene lost 2 bases, with 9 bases spanning the gap. The CDR3 contains 15 residues. Germline CDR1 is KGHSH and CDR2 is LQKENI. The CDR3 DNA follows: TGTGCCAGCTCACAAGGACAGACTGGGGCCAACGTCCTGACTTTC. Translation gives CASSQGQTGANVLTF.

V and J are TRBV5-5 and TRBJ1-4; TRBD1 is a possible D gene (5 bases). The V and J ends lost 1 base and 4 bases respectively, with 20 bases between them. The germline V gene has CDR1 SGHKS and CDR2 YYEKEE (reference sequence). The CDR3 totals 18 residues. The CDR3 DNA reads TGTGCCAGCAGCTTGTGGGCGTCAGGGCGGAGTTTTAATGAAAAACTGTTTTTT. It is translated as CASSLWASGRSFNEKLFF.

V is TRBV9 and J is TRBJ2-5, with D possibly being TRBD2 (7 bases). This CDR3 is built from 16 residues. V was pared by 6 bases and J by 1 base, with 19 bases between. Germline-derived CDR1 and CDR2 are SGDLS and YYNGEE. The CDR3 is CASNQGGGGAQETQYF. The CDR3, as DNA: TGTGCCAGCAACCAAGGGGGGGGCGGCGCCCAAGAGACCCAGTACTTC.

The chain links TRBV18 to TRBJ1-6, with D tentatively TRBD1 (6 bases). V was shortened by 0 bases and J by 8 bases, with 17 bases between the two germline ends. CDR3 length: 17 amino acids. Germline lookup yields CDR1 KGHSH and CDR2 LQKENI. CDR3 in DNA: TGTGCCAGCTCACCACCAGCCCAGGGGTATCGGGATTCACCCCTCCACTTT. It encodes CASSPPAQGYRDSPLHF. The variable domain in full, completed from reference TRBV18 and TRBJ1-6, reads NAGVMQNPRHLVRRRGQEARLRCSPMKGHSHVYWYRQLPEEGLKFMVYLQKENIIDESGMPKERFSAEFPKEGPSILRIQQVVRGDSAAYFCASSPPAQGYRDSPLHFGNGTRLTVT.

V and J are TRBV5-1 and TRBJ1-1; perhaps TRBD1 as D (5 bases). Germline-derived CDR1 and CDR2 are SGHRS and YFSETQ. This CDR3 spans 14 amino acids. The V end lost 6 bases, the J end lost 2 bases, and 14 bases lay between the germline ends. Written as DNA, the CDR3 is TGCGCCAGCACCCCGGGGGGGGGAAACACTGAAGCTTTCTTT. Translating it yields CASTPGGGNTEAFF. Looking up the rest from reference TRBV5-1 and TRBJ1-1 gives the full variable domain: KAGVTQTPRYLIKTRGQQVTLSCSPISGHRSVSWYQQTPGQGLQFLFEYFSETQRNKGNFPGRFSGRQFSNSRSEMNVSTLELGDSALYLCASTPGGGNTEAFFGQGTRLTVV.